These 29 T cell receptor beta chains share one sample of origin, sequenced in a study of cytomegalovirus exposure and HLA in healthy donors. 13 Jbeta primers and 60 Vbeta primers were used for the PCR. The assay was immunoSEQ multiplex PCR, and TCRdb's table has in-frame clones only and misses some. This sample yields about 110,000 clones, of which roughly 70% are seen a single time; around 8.1% belongs to the top ten. The sequenced sample was PBMCs. These receptors were taken from a man aged 35-49 years in good health and CMV-seronegative.

The chain is built from TRBV30 and TRBJ2-6, with D possibly being TRBD1 (6 bases). Looked up from germline, CDR1 is GTSNPN and CDR2 is SVGIG (reference sequence). Trimming took off 0 bases at V and 0 bases at J, with 12 bases between the two ends. This CDR3 has 17 amino acids. CDR3 DNA: TGTGCCTGGAGTGTTTCCAGGGGCTACTCTGGGGCCAACGTCCTGACTTTC. Its translation is CAWSVSRGYSGANVLTF.

This chain joins TRBV5-5 and TRBJ1-1; D ambiguous. Deletions cut 1 base from V and 2 bases from J, with 12 bases between. Germline CDR1 SGHKS, CDR2 YYEKEE (reference sequence). The CDR3 extends over 15 amino acids. CDR3 loop: CASSLPTDLNTEAFF. The CDR3 nucleotides are TGTGCCAGCAGCTTGCCAACAGACCTCAACACTGAAGCTTTCTTT.

The CDR3 spells CASSLVTSGGYEQYF. The DNA of the CDR3 is TGTGCCAGCAGCTTAGTAACTAGCGGGGGCTACGAGCAGTACTTC. The J gene is TRBJ2-7, the V gene TRBV7-2, with 11 bases fitting TRBD2. Germline CDR1 is SGHTA and CDR2 is FQGNSA. J was trimmed by 3 bases and V by 1 base; bases with no gene match: 2. This CDR3 comprises 15 residues.

The J gene is TRBJ2-7, the V gene TRBV4-2; 10 bases fit TRBD1. This CDR3 has 15 residues. Per the germline V gene, CDR1 is LGHNA and CDR2 is YNFKEQ. V trimming: 4 bases; J trimming: 4 bases; junction bases outside the gene matches: 7. The CDR3 protein is CASSLPGTGVYEQYF. In nucleotides, the CDR3 is TGTGCCAGCAGCCTACCCGGGACAGGGGTTTACGAGCAGTACTTC.

This clone was picked up one time. This chain connects TRBV11-2 to TRBJ1-2, with D uncertain. The CDR3 covers 14 residues. Trimming stripped 7 bases from V and 1 base from J, with 13 bases between. Germline loops: CDR1 SGHAT, CDR2 FQNNGV. The CDR3 nucleotides are TGTGCCAGCACCGAGGGCGGGAATAACTATGGCTACACCTTC. Its protein product is CASTEGGNNYGYTF.

This clone was counted ten times or more. J is TRBJ1-1 and V is TRBV27; 7 nucleotides line up with TRBD1. In germline, CDR1 is MNHEY, CDR2 SMNVEV (reference sequence). With 0 bases clipped from V and 2 bases from J, the junction kept 3 bases outside the gene matches. This CDR3 comprises 15 residues. CDR3 nucleotide sequence: TGTGCCAGCAGTTTATCCCAGGGGGTTAACACTGAAGCTTTCTTT. It is translated as CASSLSQGVNTEAFF.

On this clone: Germline is not matched at one junction end, which may reflect a read error. V and J are TRBV7-9 and TRBJ1-1; D gene uncertain. The germline gives CDR1 SEHNR, CDR2 FQNEAQ (reference sequence). The CDR3 totals 12 residues. CDR3 bases: TGTTCCAGCAGCACGGGGTCCCTTGAAGCTTTCTTT. This gives the protein CSSSTGSLEAFF.

The genes are TRBV19 and TRBJ1-2, with a possible D match to TRBD1 (5 bases). Between the trimmed V and J ends, which lost 4 bases and 4 bases, there was a span of 13 bases. Per germline, CDR1 LNHDA and CDR2 SQIVND (reference sequence). CDR3 length: 14 amino acids. This CDR3 is CASSRTGGIYGYTF. Written as DNA, the CDR3 is TGTGCCAGTAGTAGGACGGGGGGGATCTATGGCTACACCTTC.

The gene calls are TRBV5-6 and TRBJ1-4, with TRBD1 identical over 8 bases. This CDR3 has 15 residues. Germline trimming cut 4 bases from V and 4 bases from J; bases unmatched to any gene: 6. Per germline, CDR1 SGHDT and CDR2 YYEEEE. The DNA of the CDR3 is TGTGCCAGCAGCGACGGGACAGGCCTTAATGAAAAACTGTTTTTT. Its translation is CASSDGTGLNEKLFF.

The chain is built from TRBV15 and TRBJ1-3; 11 bases are a match to TRBD1. This CDR3 is built from 16 residues. The ends lost 4 bases at V and 2 bases at J; junction bases unmatched: 4. Per germline, CDR1 LNHNV and CDR2 YYDKDF (reference sequence). The chain's CDR3 is CATSKGQGATGNTIYF. The CDR3 bases are TGTGCCACCAGCAAAGGACAGGGGGCGACTGGAAACACCATATATTTT.

The CDR3 loop is CASSRSSGVAYEQYF. CDR3 DNA sequence: TGTGCCAGCAGCCGTTCGTCGGGAGTCGCCTACGAGCAGTACTTC. V gene TRBV7-9 combines with J gene TRBJ2-7; TRBD2 might be the D (6 bases). The CDR3 is 15 residues long. In germline, CDR1 is SEHNR, CDR2 FQNEAQ (reference sequence). V lost 5 bases and J lost 2, with 16 bases in between.

In its sample, this clone was seen once. The J gene is TRBJ2-5, the V gene TRBV5-1, with TRBD2 identical over 10 bases. After removal of 5 bases from V and 4 bases from J, the junction contained 2 bases not matched to a gene. CDR1 is SGHRS and CDR2 is YFSETQ in the germline V gene. The CDR3 is 13 amino acids. CDR3 bases: TGCGCCAGCAGGGCTAGCGGGGGAGAGACCCAGTACTTC. Translated, it gives CASRASGGETQYF. Full variable domain (remainder filled in from reference TRBV5-1 and TRBJ2-5): KAGVTQTPRYLIKTRGQQVTLSCSPISGHRSVSWYQQTPGQGLQFLFEYFSETQRNKGNFPGRFSGRQFSNSRSEMNVSTLELGDSALYLCASRASGGETQYFGPGTRLLVL.

CDR3 residues: CASSDSGGASYEQYF. The DNA for the CDR3 is TGTGCCAGCAGTGACTCTGGGGGCGCGTCTTACGAGCAGTACTTC. The chain combines TRBV28 with TRBJ2-7; perhaps TRBD1 as D (6 bases). The CDR3 spans 15 residues. Looked up from germline, CDR1 is MDHEN and CDR2 is SYDVKM. Trimming removed 5 bases from V and 4 bases from J, with 18 bases in between.

This clone was detected once. The chain links TRBV7-3 to TRBJ2-7; the D gene is possibly TRBD1 (6 bases). The CDR3 extends over 15 amino acids. Germline values: CDR1 SGHTA, CDR2 FQGTGA. V was trimmed by 2 bases and J by 4 bases, leaving 15 bases between them. Here the CDR3 reads CASSLRASGAYEQYF. The CDR3, as DNA: TGTGCCAGCAGCTTACGGGCGTCAGGGGCGTACGAGCAGTACTTC.

This clone was counted a few times. The chain has TRBV6-1 and TRBJ2-5; TRBD2 agrees at 10 bases. The CDR3 extends over 12 amino acids. With V trimmed by 10 bases and J by 14 bases, 13 bases remained unmatched. In germline, CDR1 is MNHNS, CDR2 SASEGT. The CDR3 region is CATSRAGGTSYF. CDR3 nucleotides: TGTGCCACCTCTCGAGCGGGGGGGACATCTTACTTC.

The CDR3 DNA reads TGTGCCAGCAGTTTTGGGACTCCTGGGTACGAGCAGTACTTC. Its translation: CASSFGTPGYEQYF. The genes are TRBV6-5 and TRBJ2-5; TRBD2 might be the D (6 bases). The DNA end is a closer match to TRBJ2-7, so the J assignment may be wrong. The CDR3 runs to 14 residues. Looked up from germline, CDR1 is MNHEY and CDR2 is SVGAGI.

The chain joins TRBV7-2 to TRBJ2-7, with TRBD1 matching 9 bases. V gave up 5 bases and J gave up 2 bases; unmatched junction bases: 10. Per the germline V gene, CDR1 is SGHTA and CDR2 is FQGNSA. The CDR3 consists of 16 residues. Here the CDR3 DNA reads TGTGCCAGCAGCGTGGGCCCCGGGACAGGGACCTACGAGCAGTACTTC. The encoded protein is CASSVGPGTGTYEQYF.

The chain carries TRBV9 and TRBJ2-7; 14 nucleotides agree with TRBD2. V trimming: 4 bases; J trimming: 4 bases; junction bases outside the gene matches: 13. Germline V gene lookup returns CDR1 SGDLS and CDR2 YYNGEE. CDR3 length: 18 amino acids. The CDR3 coding sequence is TGTGCCAGCAGCCCCTCTTTTGGAGGACTAGCGGGGGGATACGAGCAGTACTTC. Its protein product is CASSPSFGGLAGGYEQYF. Full variable domain (remainder filled in from reference TRBV9 and TRBJ2-7): DSGVTQTPKHLITATGQRVTLRCSPRSGDLSVYWYQQSLDQGLQFLIQYYNGEERAKGNILERFSAQQFPDLHSELNLSSLELGDSALYFCASSPSFGGLAGGYEQYFGPGTRLTVT.

CDR3 sequence (DNA): TGCGCCAGCAGCCCCCTCCCCCCCGAACAGGTGCCTCCTAACTATGGCTACACCTTC. Its protein product is CASSPLPPEQVPPNYGYTF. The chain has TRBV5-1 and TRBJ1-2, with D possibly TRBD1 on 5 matching bases. The V gene lost 4 bases and the J gene lost 0 bases, with 25 bases spanning the gap. This CDR3 region has 19 residues. From germline, CDR1 is SGHRS and CDR2 YFSETQ.

V and J are TRBV7-9 and TRBJ2-5; TRBD1 agrees at 11 bases. CDR1 SEHNR and CDR2 FQNEAQ come from the germline V gene (reference sequence). The CDR3 has 15 residues. V was clipped by 5 bases and J by 5 bases; unmatched bases: 7. This CDR3 is CASSLGQGASETQYF. The CDR3 nucleotides read TGTGCCAGCAGCCTCGGACAGGGGGCGTCGGAGACCCAGTACTTC.

This clone was detected only a few times. The chain links TRBV2 to TRBJ2-2; D may be TRBD1 (5 bases). The CDR3 extends over 15 amino acids. Trimming took off 7 bases at V and 3 bases at J, with 15 bases between the two ends. Germline V gene data show CDR1 as SNHLY and CDR2 as FYNNEI. The CDR3 sequence: CASKIQGIDTGELFF. DNA of the CDR3: TGTGCCAGCAAGATTCAGGGTATAGACACCGGGGAGCTGTTTTTT.

The rearrangement links TRBV5-6 to TRBJ1-6; D gene unclear. The CDR3 is 15 residues long. Trimming took 3 bases from V and 11 from J, leaving 18 bases between them. The germline CDR1 and CDR2 sequences are SGHDT and YYEEEE. The CDR3 spells CASSSREPGNPPLHF. In DNA, the CDR3 is TGTGCCAGCAGCTCCCGCGAGCCGGGGAATCCACCCCTCCACTTT.

This sequence joins TRBV4-3 and TRBJ2-1; 11 bases match TRBD2. Germline-derived CDR1 and CDR2 are LGHNA and YSLEER. The CDR3 consists of 20 residues. After removal of 2 bases from V and 0 bases from J, the junction contained 12 bases not matched to a gene. The CDR3 sequence is CASSQRTSGGIESSYNEQFF. In nucleotides, the CDR3 is TGCGCCAGCAGCCAACGAACTAGCGGGGGAATAGAAAGCTCCTACAATGAGCAGTTCTTC.

CDR3 amino acids: CASSSGPGNNEQFF. CDR3 nucleotide sequence: TGTGCCAGCTCCTCCGGCCCGGGGAACAATGAGCAGTTCTTC. J is TRBJ2-1 and V is TRBV18; possibly TRBD2 for D (5 bases). Germline-derived CDR1 and CDR2 are KGHSH and LQKENI. This CDR3 contains 14 residues. The V gene lost 6 bases and the J gene lost 5 bases, with 14 bases spanning the gap.

The CDR3 loop reads CASSPDWNTEAFF. The CDR3 nucleotides are TGTGCCAGCAGTCCTGACTGGAACACTGAAGCTTTCTTT. The chain uses TRBV6-5 and TRBJ1-1; D remains unclear. Deletions cut 5 bases from V and 1 base from J, with 8 bases between. This CDR3 contains 13 residues. Germline CDR1 MNHEY, CDR2 SVGAGI.

CDR3 sequence: CASSVTGENYGYTF. CDR3 bases: TGTGCCAGCTCCGTGACAGGAGAGAACTATGGCTACACCTTC. The V gene is TRBV18, the J gene TRBJ1-2, with a tentative D call TRBD1 (6 bases). CDR1 and CDR2 (germline): KGHSH, LQKENI. Trimming removed 6 bases at V and 2 bases at J, with 13 bases between. This CDR3 contains 14 residues.

The V gene is TRBV9, the J gene TRBJ2-2; D remains ambiguous. Per germline, CDR1 SGDLS and CDR2 YYNGEE. Trimming stripped 0 bases from V and 8 bases from J, with 14 bases between. The CDR3 has 15 residues. This chain's CDR3 is CASSVGQEPRGELFF. The DNA for the CDR3 is TGTGCCAGCAGCGTAGGCCAAGAGCCTAGGGGGGAGCTGTTTTTT.

This clone was detected ten times or more. Other DNA variants within this sample encode the same CDR3. The gene calls are TRBV5-1 and TRBJ1-1; 8 bases agree with TRBD1. V trimming: 2 bases; J trimming: 2 bases; junction bases outside the gene matches: 5. Germline lookup yields CDR1 SGHRS and CDR2 YFSETQ. This CDR3 comprises 15 residues. The CDR3 sequence: CASSFQGAGNTEAFF. CDR3 coding DNA: TGCGCCAGCAGCTTCCAGGGGGCGGGAAACACTGAAGCTTTCTTT.

The sample holds one count of this clone. The J gene is TRBJ2-4, the V gene TRBV4-2, with 7 positions matching TRBD1. Germline V gene sequence: CDR1 LGHNA, CDR2 YNFKEQ. This CDR3 comprises 21 residues. With V trimmed by 0 bases and J by 2 bases, 19 bases remained unmatched. The CDR3 here is CASSQDRAGGPLLESKNIQYF. The CDR3 DNA sequence: TGTGCCAGCAGCCAAGATCGGGCAGGGGGACCCCTACTAGAGTCCAAAAACATTCAGTACTTC.